This T cell receptor beta chain was captured by sequencing in a study of T cell responses to AZD1222 COVID-19 vaccine. Whole-study findings and limits: Baseline seropositivity occurred in only a handful of AZD1222 recipients.

Sequenced by immunoSEQ multiplex PCR; TCRdb stores in-frame clones only, minus some. The sample yields about 150,000 clones, approximately 83% seen once. The germline CDR1 and CDR2 sequences are LNHDA and SQIVND (reference sequence). The CDR3 consists of 14 residues. J lost 2 bases, V lost 5 bases, and 3 bases had no gene match. To note about this clone: Antigen unknown.

The genes are TRBV19 and TRBJ2-5; 9 bases line up with TRBD2. The clonotype was recovered from an adult in good health. Sequencing used peripheral blood, obtained on day 0 of AZD1222 vaccination. The CDR3 DNA is TGTGCCAGTAGTCCGACTAGCGGTCAAGAGACCCAGTACTTC. Translated: CASSPTSGQETQYF. The whole variable domain, filled in from reference TRBV19 and TRBJ2-5, reads DGGITQSPKYLFRKEGQNVTLSCEQNLNHDAMYWYRQDPGQGLRLIYYSQIVNDFQKGDIAEGYSVSREKKESFPLTVTSAQKNPTAFYLCASSPTSGQETQYFGPGTRLLVL.